The rows below give T cell receptor beta chains drawn from one sample of a study of CD8 T cells in Susac syndrome. Via MiXCR, TCRdb re-called the immunoSEQ multiplex PCR reads, giving one row per CDR3 protein. The sample carries approximately 170,000 distinct CDR3 sequences, about 94% recorded once. Sequencing was carried out using CD4+ T cells from PBMCs. The receptors here all came from a human donor in good health. The CDR3 runs from the conserved cysteine through the conserved F or W. A D gene is named only where the DNA matches it firmly.

J: TRBJ2-5
V: TRBV20-1
D: TRBD2
CDR3: CSARDPGLAGETQYF
DNA: TGCAGTGCTAGAGATCCGGGGCTAGCGGGGGAGACCCAGTACTTC

J: TRBJ2-2
V: TRBV19
D: NA
CDR3: CASKPKGRTNTGELFF
DNA: TGTGCCAGCAAGCCAAAGGGACGGACCAACACCGGGGAGCTGTTTTTT

J: TRBJ2-7
V: TRBV27
D: TRBD2
CDR3: CASSLSGDYQQYF
DNA: TGTGCCAGCAGTTTATCGGGGGACTACCAGCAGTACTTC

J: TRBJ2-3
V: TRBV7-2
D: TRBD1
CDR3: CASSLGWTGGRDTQYF
DNA: TGTGCCAGCAGCTTGGGGTGGACAGGGGGCAGAGATACGCAGTATTTT

J: TRBJ1-1
V: TRBV2
D: NA
CDR3: CASTRRRTEAFF
DNA: TGTGCCAGCACCCGGAGAAGGACTGAAGCTTTCTTT

J: TRBJ2-7
V: TRBV2
D: NA
CDR3: CASSEFAEQYF
DNA: TGTGCCAGCAGTGAATTCGCCGAGCAGTACTTC

J: TRBJ1-2
V: TRBV19
D: TRBD1
CDR3: CARAGTGGNGYTF
DNA: TGTGCCAGAGCCGGGACAGGGGGCAATGGCTACACCTTC

J: TRBJ1-1
V: TRBV6-6
D: NA
CDR3: CASSSDGVYTEAFF
DNA: TGTGCCAGCAGTTCGGACGGAGTATACACTGAAGCTTTCTTT

J: TRBJ1-2
V: TRBV7-3
D: NA
CDR3: CASSLTGSRGYTF
DNA: TGTGCCAGCAGCCTTACGGGGAGTAGGGGCTACACCTTC

J: TRBJ2-3
V: TRBV7-2
D: TRBD1
CDR3: CASSQRGLGDTQYF
DNA: TGTGCCAGCAGCCAGAGGGGGCTCGGAGATACGCAGTATTTT

J: TRBJ1-6
V: TRBV7-2
D: NA
CDR3: CASSLEYSYNSPLHF
DNA: TGTGCCAGCAGCTTAGAGTACTCCTATAATTCACCCCTCCACTTT

J: TRBJ2-5
V: TRBV3-1
D: NA
CDR3: CASSQEGRSQYF
DNA: TGTGCCAGCAGCCAAGAAGGCAGATCCCAGTACTTC

J: TRBJ1-1
V: TRBV18
D: NA
CDR3: CASSGVSEAFF
DNA: TGTGCCAGCTCCGGGGTGTCTGAAGCTTTCTTT

J: TRBJ2-5
V: TRBV3-1
D: NA
CDR3: CASSPRGWETQYF
DNA: TGTGCCAGCAGCCCACGGGGTTGGGAGACCCAGTACTTC